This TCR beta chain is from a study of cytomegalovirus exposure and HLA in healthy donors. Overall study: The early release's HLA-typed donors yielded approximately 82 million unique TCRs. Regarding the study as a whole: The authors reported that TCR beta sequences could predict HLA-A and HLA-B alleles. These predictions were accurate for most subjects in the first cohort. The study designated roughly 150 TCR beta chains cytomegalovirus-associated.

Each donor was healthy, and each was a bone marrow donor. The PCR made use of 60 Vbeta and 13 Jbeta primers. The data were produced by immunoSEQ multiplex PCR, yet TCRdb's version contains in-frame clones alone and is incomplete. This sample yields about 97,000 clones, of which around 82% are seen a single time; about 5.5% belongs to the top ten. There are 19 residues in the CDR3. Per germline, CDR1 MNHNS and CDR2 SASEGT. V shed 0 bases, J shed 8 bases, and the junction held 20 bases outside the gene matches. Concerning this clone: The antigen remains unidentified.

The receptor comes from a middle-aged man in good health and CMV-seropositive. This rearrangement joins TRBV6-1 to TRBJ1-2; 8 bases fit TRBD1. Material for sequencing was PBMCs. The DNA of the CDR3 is TGTGCCAGCAGTGAAGCCCGTGGGAAAGGACAGGGTTTGTCTGTGGGCTACACCTTC. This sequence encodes CASSEARGKGQGLSVGYTF.